The present T cell receptor beta chain was sequenced within a study of regulatory T cells in long-lasting Graves disease (dated by TCRdb to the early 2020s). General notes on the study: Persistent Graves' disease was defined as antithyroid drug treatment for over 5 years with persistently positive TSH receptor autoantibodies. A total of about 33 samples underwent TCR sequencing, from some 13 patients with persistent Graves' disease and some 20 patients with newly diagnosed Graves' disease. The study was conducted in China and was registered as a clinical trial. Persistent Graves' disease patients were compared with newly diagnosed Graves' disease patients by peripheral blood TCR sequencing and RNA sequencing. Antithyroid drugs had been taken for about 9.7 years on average by persistent Graves' disease patients in the clinical cohort. The study at large found these results: Sequencing and analysis were restricted to the TCR beta chain. More public clonotypes were shared among persistent patients (around 2,600) than among newly diagnosed patients (966). TRBV28, TRBJ1-2 and TRBJ2-5 were preferentially used in persistent disease, while TRBV20-1 and TRBJ2-1 were favored in newly diagnosed disease. The small sample size was acknowledged by the authors as a limitation that may reduce accuracy. Compared with newly diagnosed patients, persistent Graves' disease patients had lower TCR Shannon entropy and fewer highly expanded clones, which suggests clonal expansion. The study examined only peripheral blood because the primary lesion, thyroid tissue, could not be accessed.

Preparation of the library involved multiplex PCR. Data came from an Illumina HiSeq 4000. CDR3 regions were amplified by Arm-PCR with iRepertoire HTBI primers to construct TCR beta libraries. PCR products were gel purified before sequencing. In the paper's pipeline: Gene usage analysis of CDR3 amino acid clonotypes used the 60 to 75 TRBV and approximately 13 TRBJ segments found across samples. COPE and FqMerger were used to merge filtered high-quality paired reads into contigs. BLAST was used to align contigs to the IMGT TRBV, TRBD and TRBJ reference genes, and CDR3 was defined following IMGT. Any clonotype with a frequency above 0.1% was classified as a highly expanded clone. Shannon entropy was used to measure repertoire diversity, and the Gini coefficient was used to measure V-J evenness. A clonotype found in more than one individual was treated as public. The raw public reads went through TCRdb reprocessing: fastp at Q25, MiXCR clone calling, in-frame beta chains kept. One record per CDR3 amino acid sequence lists the most common genes and DNA. V and J calls and clone size were set by TCRdb, not the authors. The sample table contains about 340,000 distinct CDR3 sequences; only one count was recorded for 15% to 20% of them. The ten biggest clones cover 25% to 35% of the sample.

Of note for this clonotype: The antigen this receptor binds is unknown. Base-call qualities are not available, and no considerably larger clone is one nucleotide away.

The germline ends are 18 bases apart after V is trimmed by 10 bases and J by 2 bases. The CDR3 spans 14 residues, from the cysteine through the phenylalanine. This entry keeps only the CDR3 DNA: 42 bases, framed from base 1. As encoded in the germline V gene, CDR1 is MDHEN while CDR2 is SYDVKM. Explained via the paper, the time point label denotes: persistent/refractory GD, antithyroid drugs over 5 years with positive TRAb. RNA was extracted from PBMCs in TRIzol for both TCR sequencing and RNA sequencing. The diagnosis of Graves' disease followed American Thyroid Association guidelines. The patients came from an endocrinology department in Xi'an, China. From each patient, 7.5 to 10 milliliters of peripheral blood was collected into an EDTA anticoagulant tube. Ficoll Paque Plus density gradient separation was used to isolate PBMCs, and no further T cell sorting was performed. An Agilent 2100 Bioanalyzer and agarose gel were used to assess RNA quality, and a NanoDrop 2000 was used to measure RNA concentration.

Sequencing was performed on peripheral blood mononuclear cells (PBMCs), taken when the disease was refractory, from a patient treated with antithyroid drugs. This clonotype was sampled from a female donor with Graves disease. Rearrangement joined TRBV28 to TRBJ2-7; the D call is tentative, TRBD1 or TRBD2, as each matches 6 bases. The DNA reads as follows: TGTGCCACCCAACCTGGGGGGCCCCCCTACGAGCAGTACTTC. Protein translation: CATQPGGPPYEQYF.